These T cell receptor beta chains were read from a single sample in a study of shared clonotypes between healthy human individuals. Here immunoSEQ multiplex PCR was the method, and the copy in TCRdb shows in-frame clones only, minus some. The sample includes hundreds of thousands of clones, approximately 96% of them seen just once. The material sequenced was naive CD8+ T cells sorted from blood. All receptors come from a woman in her twenties or thirties in good health. Each CDR3 is given with its conserved first and last residue. The order of the fields is V gene, D gene, J gene, CDR3 DNA, CDR3 protein. The D gene is left open where the match is weak.

v_gene: TRBV30; d_gene: .; j_gene: TRBJ1-1; CDR3nt: TGTGCCTGGAGTTCGGACGGATTGAACACTGAAGCTTTCTTT; CDR3aa: CAWSSDGLNTEAFF
v_gene: TRBV5-1; d_gene: TRBD2; j_gene: TRBJ2-7; CDR3nt: TGCGCCAGCAGCTTGGAAAGCGGGAACTCCTACGAGCAGTACTTC; CDR3aa: CASSLESGNSYEQYF
v_gene: TRBV9; d_gene: .; j_gene: TRBJ2-1; CDR3nt: TGTGCCAGCAGCGCCTCGGGACTGCCCTACAATGAGCAGTTCTTC; CDR3aa: CASSASGLPYNEQFF
v_gene: TRBV7-2; d_gene: .; j_gene: TRBJ1-3; CDR3nt: TGTGCCAGCAGCTTAGAATTGTGGGAACAGGGTAGCGATTTT; CDR3aa: CASSLELWEQGSDF
v_gene: TRBV28; d_gene: .; j_gene: TRBJ1-1; CDR3nt: TGTGCCAGCAGTTTTGCCCTTAACACTGAAGCTTTCTTT; CDR3aa: CASSFALNTEAFF
v_gene: TRBV11-2; d_gene: TRBD1; j_gene: TRBJ1-4; CDR3nt: TGTGCCAGCAGCCGGGGACAGGGACGAGAAAAACTGTTTTTT; CDR3aa: CASSRGQGREKLFF
v_gene: TRBV9; d_gene: .; j_gene: TRBJ1-1; CDR3nt: TGTGCCAGCGGCACAGGCCCGGTAGGGACTGAAGCTTTCTTT; CDR3aa: CASGTGPVGTEAFF
v_gene: TRBV27; d_gene: .; j_gene: TRBJ1-1; CDR3nt: TGTGCCAGCAGTTTATCGGGGACACCGAACACTGAAGCTTTCTTT; CDR3aa: CASSLSGTPNTEAFF
v_gene: TRBV28; d_gene: TRBD2; j_gene: TRBJ2-3; CDR3nt: TGTGCCAGCAGTTTTCTAGCGGGAGTCCCAGATACGCAGTATTTT; CDR3aa: CASSFLAGVPDTQYF
v_gene: TRBV13; d_gene: .; j_gene: TRBJ2-7; CDR3nt: TGTGCCAGCAGCCCGCCCGGAGGATACGAGCAGTACTTC; CDR3aa: CASSPPGGYEQYF